These T cell receptor beta chains were read from a single sample in a study of shared clonotypes between healthy human individuals. Method: immunoSEQ multiplex PCR; TCRdb's copy keeps in-frame clones and lacks some. The sample lists about 2 million clones, over 85% seen once, with more than 0.9% in the top ten. Sequenced material: naive CD8+ T cells sorted from blood. The source is a man aged 18-30 years in good health. Both conserved end residues are part of each CDR3. The D gene is left open where the match is weak. A clone size is listed for some rows: how often the clone was seen (once, few, many), or a class if it is expanded.

CDR3: CAATRTTPLNTGELFF; DNA: TGTGCCGCCACCAGGACAACACCGCTGAACACCGGGGAGCTGTTTTTT; V: TRBV11-2; D: .; J: TRBJ2-2; size: .
CDR3: CASSLVAGNQPQHF; DNA: TGTGCCAGCAGTTTAGTGGCAGGCAATCAGCCCCAGCATTTT; V: TRBV27; D: .; J: TRBJ1-5; size: .
CDR3: CASSAARRGYNEQFF; DNA: TGTGCCAGCAGTGCCGCGCGTAGGGGCTACAATGAGCAGTTCTTC; V: TRBV6-5; D: .; J: TRBJ2-1; size: .
CDR3: CASSSTSGSSGSLNEQFF; DNA: TGTGCCAGCAGCTCGACCTCTGGGTCTAGCGGGAGTCTTAATGAGCAGTTCTTC; V: TRBV7-9; D: TRBD2; J: TRBJ2-1; size: .
CDR3: CASSLASGGVYNEQFF; DNA: TGTGCCAGCAGCTTGGCTAGCGGGGGGGTTTACAATGAGCAGTTCTTC; V: TRBV11-2; D: TRBD2; J: TRBJ2-1; size: .
CDR3: CAWSATGGETEAFF; DNA: TGTGCCTGGAGTGCCACAGGGGGCGAGACTGAAGCTTTCTTT; V: TRBV30; D: TRBD1; J: TRBJ1-1; size: .
CDR3: CASSLNRGTEAFF; DNA: TGTGCCAGCAGTCTCAACAGGGGTACTGAAGCTTTCTTT; V: TRBV27; D: TRBD1; J: TRBJ1-1; size: once
CDR3: CASSLSFNTGELFF; DNA: TGCGCCAGCAGCCTCTCATTTAACACCGGGGAGCTGTTTTTT; V: TRBV4-1; D: .; J: TRBJ2-2; size: .
CDR3: CAWGTDQNQPQHF; DNA: TGTGCCTGGGGGACGGATCAAAATCAGCCCCAGCATTTT; V: TRBV30; D: .; J: TRBJ1-5; size: .
CDR3: CASSQPRLAGADEQFF; DNA: TGTGCCAGCAGCCAGCCAAGACTAGCGGGGGCCGACGAGCAGTTCTTC; V: TRBV9; D: TRBD2; J: TRBJ2-1; size: .
CDR3: CASSFGQATDTQYF; DNA: TGTGCCAGCAGCTTCGGACAGGCCACAGATACGCAGTATTTT; V: TRBV7-9; D: TRBD1; J: TRBJ2-3; size: .
CDR3: CASIQANEQFF; DNA: TGCGCCAGCATCCAGGCCAATGAGCAGTTCTTC; V: TRBV10-2; D: .; J: TRBJ2-1; size: .